This passage covers 3 T cell receptor beta chains from one sample sequenced in a study of early T cells in non-severe SARS-CoV-2 infection. TCRdb redid the calling of the 5' RACE reads with MiXCR, one entry per CDR3 protein. Of some 67,000 distinct CDR3 sequences listed, approximately 13% were seen once; the top ten hold 4% to 6%. Input material: whole blood. These receptors came from an adult who was a healthcare worker with PCR-confirmed SARS-CoV-2 infection or an uninfected control (not recorded which).

There are many counts of this clonotype. V usage is TRBV6-2 or TRBV6-3 and J usage is TRBJ2-7; D is unresolved. Germline V CDR1 and CDR2: MNHEY, SVGEGT. Trimming removed 3 bases from V and 6 bases from J, with 9 bases in between. The CDR3 runs to 12 residues. DNA for the CDR3: TGTGCCAGCAGTTATCCCCCCCGCGAGCAGTACTTC. This encodes CASSYPPREQYF.

This clonotype has ten or more counts. The chain combines TRBV5-5 with TRBJ2-5, with TRBD2 matching over 9 bases. Per the germline V gene, CDR1 is SGHKS and CDR2 is YYEKEE (reference sequence). V was pared by 0 bases and J by 2 bases, with 5 bases of the junction left unmatched. The CDR3 loop spans 16 amino acids. The CDR3: CASSLDASGAQETQYF. The CDR3 bases are TGTGCCAGCAGCTTGGATGCTAGCGGGGCACAAGAGACCCAGTACTTC. Full variable domain (remainder filled in from reference TRBV5-5 and TRBJ2-5): DAGVTQSPTHLIKTRGQQVTLRCSPISGHKSVSWYQQVLGQGPQFIFQYYEKEERGRGNFPDRFSARQFPNYSSELNVNALLLGDSALYLCASSLDASGAQETQYFGPGTRLLVL.

The sample holds many counts of this clonotype. The chain is built from TRBV14 and TRBJ2-5, with D uncertain. The germline gives CDR1 SGHDN, CDR2 FVKESK. Trimming cost V 2 bases and J 5 bases, with 9 bases left between them. This CDR3 comprises 13 residues. The CDR3 is CASSQILSETQYF. CDR3 coding DNA: TGTGCCAGCAGCCAAATCCTTAGCGAGACCCAGTACTTC.